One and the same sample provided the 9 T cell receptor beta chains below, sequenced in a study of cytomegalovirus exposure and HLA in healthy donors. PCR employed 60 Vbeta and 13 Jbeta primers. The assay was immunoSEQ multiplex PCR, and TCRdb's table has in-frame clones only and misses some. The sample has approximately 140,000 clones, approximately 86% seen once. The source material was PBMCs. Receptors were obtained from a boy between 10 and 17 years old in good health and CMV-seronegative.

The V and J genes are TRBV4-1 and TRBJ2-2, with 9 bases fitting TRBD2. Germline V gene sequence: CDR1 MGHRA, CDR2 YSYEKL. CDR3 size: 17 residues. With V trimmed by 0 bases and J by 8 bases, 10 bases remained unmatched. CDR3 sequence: CASSQEGLAGIGGELFF. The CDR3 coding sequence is TGCGCCAGCAGCCAAGAGGGGCTAGCGGGGATAGGTGGGGAGCTGTTTTTT.

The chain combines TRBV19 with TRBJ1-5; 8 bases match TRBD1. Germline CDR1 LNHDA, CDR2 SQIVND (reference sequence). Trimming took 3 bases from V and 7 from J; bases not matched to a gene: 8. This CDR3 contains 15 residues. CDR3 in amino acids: CASSMDRAVGQPQHF. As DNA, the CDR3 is TGTGCCAGTAGTATGGACAGGGCGGTAGGACAGCCCCAGCATTTT.

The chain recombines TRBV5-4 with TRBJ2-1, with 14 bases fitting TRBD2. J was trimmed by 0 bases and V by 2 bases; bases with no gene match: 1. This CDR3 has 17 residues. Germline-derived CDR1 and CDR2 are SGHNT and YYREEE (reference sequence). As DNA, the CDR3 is TGTGCCAGCAGCTTCGGGACTAGCGGGAGCTCCTACAATGAGCAGTTCTTC. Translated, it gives CASSFGTSGSSYNEQFF.

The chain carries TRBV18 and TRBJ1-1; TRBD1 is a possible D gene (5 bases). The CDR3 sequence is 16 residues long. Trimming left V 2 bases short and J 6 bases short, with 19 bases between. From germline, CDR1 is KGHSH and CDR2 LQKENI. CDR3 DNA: TGTGCCAGCTCACCAGGGACGCAGGGAGGTTTGGCTGAAGCTTTCTTT. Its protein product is CASSPGTQGGLAEAFF.

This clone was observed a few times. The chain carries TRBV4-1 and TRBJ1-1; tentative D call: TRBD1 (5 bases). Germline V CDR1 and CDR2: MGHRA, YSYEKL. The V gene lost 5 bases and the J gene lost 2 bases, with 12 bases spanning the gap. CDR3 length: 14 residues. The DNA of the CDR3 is TGCGCCAGCAGCTATGCGGGGGTAAACACTGAAGCTTTCTTT. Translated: CASSYAGVNTEAFF.

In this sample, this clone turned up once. CDR3 sequence (DNA): TGTGCCAGCAGCCGTGGACAGGGAAGGCTTCAGCCCCAGCATTTT. It encodes CASSRGQGRLQPQHF. The rearrangement joins TRBV7-9 to TRBJ1-5, with 8 bases matching TRBD1. This CDR3 comprises 15 residues. Germline-derived CDR1 and CDR2 are SEHNR and FQNEAQ (reference sequence). Losses at the gene ends were 5 bases for V and 6 bases for J; bases not matched to a gene: 9.

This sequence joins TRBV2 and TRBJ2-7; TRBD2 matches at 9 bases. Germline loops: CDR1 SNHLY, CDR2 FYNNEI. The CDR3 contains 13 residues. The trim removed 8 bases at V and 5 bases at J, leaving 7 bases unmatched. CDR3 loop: CASVRQREDEQYF. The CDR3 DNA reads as TGTGCCAGCGTTCGGCAGCGGGAGGACGAGCAGTACTTC. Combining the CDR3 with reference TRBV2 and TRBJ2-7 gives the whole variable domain EPEVTQTPSHQVTQMGQEVILRCVPISNHLYFYWYRQILGQKVEFLVSFYNNEISEKSEIFDDQFSVERPDGSNFTLKIRSTKLEDSAMYFCASVRQREDEQYFGPGTRLTVT.

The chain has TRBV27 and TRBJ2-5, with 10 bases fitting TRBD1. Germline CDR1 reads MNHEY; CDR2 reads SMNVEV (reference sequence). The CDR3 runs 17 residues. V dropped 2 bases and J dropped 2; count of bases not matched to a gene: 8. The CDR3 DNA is TGTGCCAGCAGTTTAAAGGAACGGACAGGGGGACAAGAGACCCAGTACTTC. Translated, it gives CASSLKERTGGQETQYF.

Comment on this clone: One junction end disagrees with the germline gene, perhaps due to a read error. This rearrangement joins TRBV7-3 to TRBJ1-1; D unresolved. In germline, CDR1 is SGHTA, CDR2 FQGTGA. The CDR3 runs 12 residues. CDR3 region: CASSQNDLRVRF. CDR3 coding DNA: TGTGCCAGCAGCCAAAACGATTTACGGGTGAGGTTT.